The present T cell receptor (beta chain) was sequenced within a study of CD8 T cells in Susac syndrome. The length of the CDR3 is 16 residues. Germline-derived CDR1 and CDR2 are LGHDT and YNNKEL (reference sequence). V was clipped by 3 bases and J by 0 bases, with 12 bases between them. Matching for age and sex applied to the controls, who were healthy donors. Isolation of CD8+ and CD4+ T cells was performed negatively, whereas enrichment of TEMRA cells was done by FACS. Random hexamers served to reverse transcribe roughly 0.45 to 1 ug RNA. TCR beta CDR3 was amplified by immunoSEQ covering 54 Vbeta and 13 Jbeta. TCRdb passed the immunoSEQ multiplex PCR reads through MiXCR, listing each CDR3 protein once. Among about 120,000 distinct CDR3 sequences, 80% to 95% were seen once, and the ten largest hold 0.13% to 0.15%.

Sequencing was done on a sample of CD4+ T cells from PBMCs. The V call is TRBV3-1, the J call TRBJ2-4; the D gene could be TRBD1 or TRBD2 (5 bases each). The clonotype originates from a human donor in good health. The CDR3 region is CASSQFGGGAKNIQYF. The CDR3 DNA is TGTGCCAGCAGCCAGTTTGGTGGGGGAGCCAAAAACATTCAGTACTTC.